The present T cell receptor beta chain was sequenced within a study of cytomegalovirus exposure and HLA in healthy donors. Study-level points and caveats: Common viral pathogens seemed to be connected with several of the most significant clusters, according to a later analysis. The authors assumed roughly uniform sequencing depth across donors for presence/absence analyses. Most likely, a cluster of highly shared sequence variants arose as a sequencing artifact. Because they were indistinguishable, some V segments, including TRBV6-2 and TRBV6-3, were excluded.

This PCR relied on a set of 60 Vbeta primers and 13 Jbeta primers. Sequencing was performed with immunoSEQ multiplex PCR; in TCRdb, only in-frame clones are kept and a portion is missing. Seen here are 200,000 to 250,000 clones, over 70% observed once, and the top ten hold about 0.77%. This clone showed up just once. Its target is unknown. The CDR3 length is 14 residues. The germline V gene encodes CDR1 SGDLS and CDR2 YYNGEE. The gene calls are TRBV9 and TRBJ2-5; 9 bases are a match to TRBD1. The J call may be in error: the DNA end matches TRBJ2-7 better. The TCR sequence derives from a boy between 2 and 10 years old in good health and CMV-seronegative. Sequenced sample: PBMCs. The CDR3 region has the DNA TGTGCCAGCAGCCCTCGGGACAGGGTATACGAGCAGTACTTC. It specifies CASSPRDRVYEQYF.